This TCR beta chain was observed in a study of blood T cell repertoires in COVID-19. In the study overall: Donors in the United States, Italy and Spain gave samples during acute or convalescent COVID-19. T cells, B-cell-depleted T cells, or PBMCs supplied cDNA or gDNA.

In the original analysis: Amplification of reference gene primers was used by the study to estimate nucleated cell counts. The method was immunoSEQ multiplex PCR; TCRdb's version includes in-frame clones alone and lacks a portion of them. That table gives V, J and clone size, and the DNA gave D and trimming. The sample includes over 150,000 clones, approximately 80% seen only once; the top ten take about 12%. Recruited during active infection, patients (from Seattle) were subsequently followed longitudinally. Germline V gives CDR1 LNHDA, CDR2 SQIVND (reference sequence). After removal of 5 bases from V and 1 base from J, the junction contained 10 bases not matched to a gene. There are 18 residues in the CDR3.

Source material: peripheral blood. The receptor comes from an older woman with COVID-19, enrolled during active disease. The gene calls are TRBV19 and TRBJ2-1, with TRBD2 matching 11 bases. The CDR3 sequence: CASSSRLAGTASYNEQFF. In DNA, the CDR3 is TGTGCCAGTAGTTCTCGACTAGCGGGAACCGCTTCCTACAATGAGCAGTTCTTC.